This T cell receptor beta chain was found in a study of blood T cell repertoires in COVID-19. Whole-study context: The United States, Italy and Spain provided the acute and convalescent COVID-19 samples. PBMCs, B-cell-depleted T cells, or T cells were the source of the cDNA or gDNA that made up the material.

How the authors handled the data: Reference gene primer amplification gave nucleated cell count estimates. The method was immunoSEQ multiplex PCR; TCRdb's version includes in-frame clones alone and lacks a portion of them. The V and J calls and clone size come from that table; D and trimming were worked out from the DNA. The data contain fewer than 350,000 clones, 70% to 90% of them singletons. Trimming stripped 2 bases from V and 2 bases from J, with 7 bases between. This CDR3 is built from 13 residues. Per germline, CDR1 SGHDT and CDR2 YYEEEE. Seattle enrolled patients during active infection and tracked them longitudinally.

The origin of this receptor is a woman aged 25 to 39 with COVID-19, enrolled during active disease. The specimen sequenced was peripheral blood. This chain connects TRBV5-6 to TRBJ2-5; D is uncertain. In DNA form, the CDR3 reads TGTGCCAGCAGCTTTGGCCAGCAAGAGACCCAGTACTTC. This codes for CASSFGQQETQYF.